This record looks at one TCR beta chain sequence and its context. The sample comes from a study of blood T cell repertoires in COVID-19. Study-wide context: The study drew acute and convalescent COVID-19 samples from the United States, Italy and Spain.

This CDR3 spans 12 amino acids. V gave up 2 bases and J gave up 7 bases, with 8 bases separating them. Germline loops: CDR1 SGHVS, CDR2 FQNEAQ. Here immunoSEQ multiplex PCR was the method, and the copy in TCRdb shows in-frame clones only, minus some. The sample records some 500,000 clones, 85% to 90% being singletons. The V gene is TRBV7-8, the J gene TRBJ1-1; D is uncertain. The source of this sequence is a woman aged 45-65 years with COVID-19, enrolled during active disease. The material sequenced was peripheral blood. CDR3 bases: TGTGCCAGCAGCTTATTGCCTAATGAAGCTTTCTTT. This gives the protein CASSLLPNEAFF.